This T cell receptor (beta chain) comes out of a study of Ad26.COV2.S vaccination and SARS-CoV-2 variants (dated by TCRdb to about 2021). About the investigation overall: Donors in the vaccine arm were drawn from COV1001, a phase I-IIa trial of Ad26.COV2.S in healthy adults that was multicentre, randomized, double-blind and placebo-controlled. The specificity and breadth of SARS-CoV-2-reactive T cell receptors after Ad26.COV2.S vaccination were assessed by TCRbeta repertoire sequencing. Investigators did not know the trial group allocation while performing experiments and assessing outcomes. Trial participants were randomized into five groups of five, in which low-dose or high-dose Ad26.COV2.S was given once or twice, or placebo was given on both occasions. A total of approximately 32 samples were included in the TCR-sequenced set, comprising about 20 Ad26.COV2.S vaccine recipients, 5 placebo recipients and 8 SARS-CoV-2 convalescent individuals. Ad26.COV2.S was given intramuscularly at 5x10^10 or 1x10^11 viral particles, as a single shot or as two shots 56 days apart. Study-wide findings and limitations: According to the authors, total T cell responses may have been underestimated by the TCR breadth and depth analyses. Non-spike TCR breadth was comparable between vaccine and placebo recipients, consistent with the vaccine containing only spike. Spike-specific TCR breadth was higher in Ad26.COV2.S recipients than in placebo recipients (P = 0.0014). After vaccination, substantial breadth of spike-specific CD8+ and CD4+ T cell responses was reported. The study was not powered to compare responses between vaccine doses or regimens.

The germline V gene (reference sequence) specifies DFQATT as CDR1 and SNEGSKA as CDR2. The CDR3 has 11 amino acids, counting the end cysteine and phenylalanine. Only the CDR3 part of the read is kept: 33 bases, read in frame from the first base. V loses 0 bases of germline sequence and J loses 10 bases, and the interval between the two ends is 9 bases. As for this clone: Which antigen it targets is not known. No quality values exist for individual bases; no much larger clone is one base distant.

The immunoSEQ Assay was the method used to sequence TCRbeta CDR3 regions. After extraction, genomic DNA underwent amplification by bias-controlled multiplex PCR, followed by high-throughput sequencing. On the authors' methods: To quantify the absolute abundance of each unique TCRbeta CDR3 region, sequences were collapsed and filtered. T cell fraction was estimated by normalizing TCRbeta template counts to usable DNA, with usable DNA measured through amplification of reference genes found in all nucleated cells. Repertoire TCRs were annotated as SARS-CoV-2-specific by exact matching of V gene, CDR3 amino acid sequence and J gene to a known reactive TCR set. MIRA supplied the reference SARS-CoV-2 TCR set, which was filtered for enrichment in COVID-19-positive ImmuneCODE repertoires so that public or cross-reactive TCRs were removed. Using the MIRA antigens, annotated TCRs were further analysed by specific ORF or by position within an ORF. Breadth was defined as annotated unique rearrangements over total unique productive rearrangements; depth was the summed frequency of those rearrangements. Two-sided Wilcoxon rank-sum tests were used to compare TCR breadth between groups. TCRdb took over this immuneACCESS table, retaining in-frame rearrangements with V and J assigned. Such tables are incomplete; in checked studies, under half of the missing clones stem from an unresolved V gene, and the remainder is unexplained. V and J calls and clone size follow that table, whereas D and trimming were derived from the DNA. This sample has 350,000 to 400,000 clones in its table, and around 85% of those were observed once. Under 4% of the sample comes from the top ten.

The treatment or condition label of this sample denotes: about 20 received Ad26.COV2.S at low or high dose, single or two shots; several received placebo; per-sample allocation not given. Repertoires of vaccine and placebo recipients were sequenced from samples collected on day 63 after the first injection. Cohort 1b enrolled 25 or so adults aged 18-55 years at a single site in Boston, USA, between 29 July and 7 August 2020. As a vaccine, Ad26.COV2.S was a replication-incompetent adenovirus type 26 vector that expressed a prefusion-stabilized SARS-CoV-2 spike protein derived from the original Wuhan strain.

The specimen was peripheral blood, collected in a trial of Ad26.COV2.S vaccine versus placebo. The clonotype comes from a person aged 18-65 years who received the Ad26.COV2.S COVID-19 vaccine or a placebo. The V and J genes are TRBV20-1 and TRBJ1-2; the D segment cannot be called with confidence. The nucleotide sequence is TGCAGTGCTAGAGATAGTAACGTCTACACCTTC. It translates to CSARDSNVYTF.